Below are 2 T cell receptor beta chains sequenced from a single sample in a study of control samples from healthy donors and cancer patients. Some clones are missing from TCRdb's copy, which holds only in-frame ones; the method was immunoSEQ multiplex PCR. Seen here are some 160,000 clones, just under 95% observed once, and the top ten hold 7.5% to 8.5%. The sample taken for sequencing was blood. The receptors originated from a middle-aged woman in good health.

This rearrangement joins TRBV7-2 to TRBJ1-3; D is uncertain. CDR1 is SGHTA and CDR2 is FQGNSA in the germline V gene. Trimming removed 1 base from V and 1 base from J, with 8 bases in between. This CDR3 is 15 amino acids long. The CDR3 region is CASSLDPLSGNTIYF. The CDR3 bases are TGTGCCAGCAGCTTAGATCCACTATCTGGAAACACCATATATTTT.

The chain carries TRBV7-9 and TRBJ1-5; D is unresolved. Germline V gene lookup returns CDR1 SEHNR and CDR2 FQNEAQ (reference sequence). Trimming shortened V by 4 bases and J by 0 bases, and 7 bases separated the two germline ends. The CDR3 extends over 14 amino acids. DNA of the CDR3: TGTGCCAGCAGCTCGGTTTATAGCAATCAGCCCCAGCATTTT. It is translated as CASSSVYSNQPQHF.